This T cell receptor (beta chain) was recovered during a study of blood T cell repertoires in COVID-19. Study details: Sites in the United States, Italy and Spain provided acute and convalescent COVID-19 samples. T cells, B-cell-depleted T cells, or PBMCs supplied cDNA or gDNA.

This CDR3 region has 15 residues. Germline CDR1 reads SGHTA; CDR2 reads FQGNSA. The V gene end was trimmed by 1 base and the J gene end by 9 bases; junction bases not matched to a gene: 7. Generated by immunoSEQ multiplex PCR, the TCRdb table keeps only in-frame clones and is missing some. The sample lists under 200,000 clones, 80% to 90% occurring once. What was sequenced was peripheral blood. The clonotype comes from a woman in her 70s with acute or convalescent COVID-19. This rearrangement joins TRBV7-2 to TRBJ2-7; TRBD2 agrees at 12 bases. In nucleotides, the CDR3 is TGTGCCAGCAGCTTAGGACTAGCGGGAGCCCTGGGGCAGTACTTC. Residues: CASSLGLAGALGQYF.